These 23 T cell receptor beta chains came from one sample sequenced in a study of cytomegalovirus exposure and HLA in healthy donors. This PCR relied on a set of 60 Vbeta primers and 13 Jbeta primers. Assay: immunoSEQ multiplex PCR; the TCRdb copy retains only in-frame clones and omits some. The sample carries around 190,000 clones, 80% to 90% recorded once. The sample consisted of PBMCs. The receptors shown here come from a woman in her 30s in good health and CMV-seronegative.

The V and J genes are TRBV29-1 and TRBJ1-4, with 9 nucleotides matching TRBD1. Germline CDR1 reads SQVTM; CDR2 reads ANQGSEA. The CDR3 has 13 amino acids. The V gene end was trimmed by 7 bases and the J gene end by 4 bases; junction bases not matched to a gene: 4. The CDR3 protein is CSAVTGGNEKLFF. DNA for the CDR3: TGCAGCGCTGTGACAGGGGGTAATGAAAAACTGTTTTTT.

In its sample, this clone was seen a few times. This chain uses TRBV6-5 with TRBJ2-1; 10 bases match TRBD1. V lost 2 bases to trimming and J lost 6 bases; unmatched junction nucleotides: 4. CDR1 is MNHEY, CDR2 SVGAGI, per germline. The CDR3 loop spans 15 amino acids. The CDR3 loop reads CASSYTGTGVNEQFF. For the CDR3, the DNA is TGTGCCAGCAGTTACACCGGGACAGGGGTCAATGAGCAGTTCTTC.

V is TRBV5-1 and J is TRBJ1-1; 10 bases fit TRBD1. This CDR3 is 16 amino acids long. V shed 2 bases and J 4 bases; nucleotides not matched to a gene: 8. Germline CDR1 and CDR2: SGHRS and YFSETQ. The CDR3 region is CASSLDRGLLSTEAFF. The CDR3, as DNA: TGCGCCAGCAGCTTAGACAGGGGGCTTCTCAGCACTGAAGCTTTCTTT.

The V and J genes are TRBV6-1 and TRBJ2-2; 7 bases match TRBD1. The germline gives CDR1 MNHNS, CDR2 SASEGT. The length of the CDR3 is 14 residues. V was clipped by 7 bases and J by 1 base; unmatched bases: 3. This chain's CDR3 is CASKRGQNTGELFF. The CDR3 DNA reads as TGTGCCAGCAAAAGGGGGCAGAACACCGGGGAGCTGTTTTTT.

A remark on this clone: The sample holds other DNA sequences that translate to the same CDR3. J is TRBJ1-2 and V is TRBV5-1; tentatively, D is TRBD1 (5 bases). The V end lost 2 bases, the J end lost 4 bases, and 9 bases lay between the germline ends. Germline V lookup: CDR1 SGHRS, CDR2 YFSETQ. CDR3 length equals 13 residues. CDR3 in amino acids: CASSFDSSYGYTF. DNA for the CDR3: TGCGCCAGCAGCTTTGACAGTAGCTATGGCTACACCTTC.

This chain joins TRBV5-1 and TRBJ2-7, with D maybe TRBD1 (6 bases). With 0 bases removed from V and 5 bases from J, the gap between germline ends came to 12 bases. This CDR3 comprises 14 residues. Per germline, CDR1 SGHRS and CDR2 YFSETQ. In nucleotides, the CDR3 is TGCGCCAGCAGCTTGGTAAAGGGGGAGAACGAGCAGTACTTC. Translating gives CASSLVKGENEQYF.

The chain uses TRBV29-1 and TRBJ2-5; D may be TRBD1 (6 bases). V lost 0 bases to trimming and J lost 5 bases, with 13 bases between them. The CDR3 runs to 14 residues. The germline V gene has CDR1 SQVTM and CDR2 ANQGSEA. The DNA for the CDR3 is TGCAGCGTTGAAGATCTAGACAGGCGGGAGACCCAGTACTTC. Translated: CSVEDLDRRETQYF.

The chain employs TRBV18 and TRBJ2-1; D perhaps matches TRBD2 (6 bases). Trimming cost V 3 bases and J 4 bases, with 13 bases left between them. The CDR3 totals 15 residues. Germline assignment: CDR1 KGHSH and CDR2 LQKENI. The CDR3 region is CASSPEREAYNEQFF. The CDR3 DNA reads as TGTGCCAGCTCACCCGAGAGGGAGGCGTACAATGAGCAGTTCTTC.

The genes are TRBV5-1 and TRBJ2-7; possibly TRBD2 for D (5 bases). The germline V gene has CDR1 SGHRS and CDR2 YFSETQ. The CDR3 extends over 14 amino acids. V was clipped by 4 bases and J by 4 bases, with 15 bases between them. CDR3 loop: CASSPSRRYYEQYF. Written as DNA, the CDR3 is TGCGCCAGCAGCCCCTCTCGGAGGTATTACGAGCAGTACTTC.

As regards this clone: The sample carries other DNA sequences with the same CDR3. CDR3 loop: CASSFGTANTGELFF. CDR3 bases: TGCGCCAGCAGCTTCGGGACTGCGAACACCGGGGAGCTGTTTTTT. The J gene is TRBJ2-2, the V gene TRBV5-1; D perhaps matches TRBD2 (6 bases). Germline CDR1 reads SGHRS; CDR2 reads YFSETQ. This CDR3 has 15 amino acids. The ends were cut back, 2 bases at V and 0 bases at J, with 8 bases in the middle.

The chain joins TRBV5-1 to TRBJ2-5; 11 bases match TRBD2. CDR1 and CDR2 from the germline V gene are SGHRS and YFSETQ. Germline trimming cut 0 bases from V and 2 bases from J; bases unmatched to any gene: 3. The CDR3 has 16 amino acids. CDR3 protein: CASSLGLAGSQETQYF. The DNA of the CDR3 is TGCGCCAGCAGCTTGGGACTAGCGGGGAGTCAAGAGACCCAGTACTTC.

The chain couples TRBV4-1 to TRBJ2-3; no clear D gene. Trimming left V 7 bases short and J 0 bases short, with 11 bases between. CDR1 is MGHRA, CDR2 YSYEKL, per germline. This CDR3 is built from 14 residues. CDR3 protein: CASMAEDSTDTQYF. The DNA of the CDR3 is TGCGCCAGCATGGCGGAAGATAGCACAGATACGCAGTATTTT.

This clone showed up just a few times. CDR3 in amino acids: CASSGRGLAEETQYF. The CDR3, as DNA: TGTGCCAGCAGTGGGCGGGGACTAGCGGAAGAGACCCAGTACTTC. The chain recombines TRBV27 with TRBJ2-5, with 11 bases aligning to TRBD2. The V segment lost 5 bases and the J segment 3 bases; nucleotides outside the gene matches: 5. This CDR3 is built from 15 residues. CDR1 MNHEY and CDR2 SMNVEV come from the germline V gene (reference sequence).

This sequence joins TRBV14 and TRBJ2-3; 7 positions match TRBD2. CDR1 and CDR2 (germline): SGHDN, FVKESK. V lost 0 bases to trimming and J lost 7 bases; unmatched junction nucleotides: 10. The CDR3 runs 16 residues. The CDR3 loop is CASSQDVAGGRNTQYF. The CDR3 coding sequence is TGTGCCAGCAGCCAAGATGTAGCGGGTGGGCGAAATACGCAGTATTTT.

The CDR3: CASSMAGLAGLDSYEQYF. CDR3 nucleotide sequence: TGTGCCAGTAGTATGGCGGGACTAGCGGGTCTTGACTCCTACGAGCAGTACTTC. The chain joins TRBV19 to TRBJ2-7, with TRBD2 matching 12 bases. Germline V gives CDR1 LNHDA, CDR2 SQIVND (reference sequence). Losses at the gene ends were 3 bases for V and 0 bases for J; bases not matched to a gene: 9. The CDR3 spans 18 residues. Using reference TRBV19 and TRBJ2-7 for the parts outside the CDR3, the full variable domain is DGGITQSPKYLFRKEGQNVTLSCEQNLNHDAMYWYRQDPGQGLRLIYYSQIVNDFQKGDIAEGYSVSREKKESFPLTVTSAQKNPTAFYLCASSMAGLAGLDSYEQYFGPGTRLTVT.

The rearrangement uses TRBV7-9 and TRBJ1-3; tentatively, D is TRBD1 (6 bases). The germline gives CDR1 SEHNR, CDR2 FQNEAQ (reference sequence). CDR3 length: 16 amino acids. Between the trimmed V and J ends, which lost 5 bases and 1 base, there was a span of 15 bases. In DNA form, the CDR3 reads TGTGCCAGCAGCAGGCCTGGGGGGGCTTCTGGAAACACCATATATTTT. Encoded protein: CASSRPGGASGNTIYF.

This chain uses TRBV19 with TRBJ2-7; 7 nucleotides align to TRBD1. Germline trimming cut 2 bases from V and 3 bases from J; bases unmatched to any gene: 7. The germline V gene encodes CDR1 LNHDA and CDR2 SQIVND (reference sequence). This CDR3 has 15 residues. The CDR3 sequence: CASSIKRTGHYEQYF. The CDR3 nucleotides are TGTGCCAGTAGTATAAAAAGGACAGGTCACTACGAGCAGTACTTC.

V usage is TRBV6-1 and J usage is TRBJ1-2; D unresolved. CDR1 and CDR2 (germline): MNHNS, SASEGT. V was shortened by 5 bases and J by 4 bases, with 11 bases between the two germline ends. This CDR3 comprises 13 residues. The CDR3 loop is CASSPREAYGYTF. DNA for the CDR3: TGTGCCAGCAGTCCGAGGGAGGCCTATGGCTACACCTTC.

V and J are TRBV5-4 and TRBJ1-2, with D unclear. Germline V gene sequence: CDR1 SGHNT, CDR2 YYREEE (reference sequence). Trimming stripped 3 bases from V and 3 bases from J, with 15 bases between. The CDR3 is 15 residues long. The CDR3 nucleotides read TGTGCCAGCAGCTCGGGCGGCGCGGAGGACTATGGCTACACCTTC. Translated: CASSSGGAEDYGYTF. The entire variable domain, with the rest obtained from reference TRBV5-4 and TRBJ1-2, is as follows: ETGVTQSPTHLIKTRGQQVTLRCSSQSGHNTVSWYQQALGQGPQFIFQYYREEENGRGNFPPRFSGLQFPNYSSELNVNALELDDSALYLCASSSGGAEDYGYTFGSGTRLTVV.

CDR3 amino acids: CASSVERGSGGPSTDTQYF. DNA for the CDR3: TGTGCCAGCAGCGTAGAACGGGGTAGCGGGGGCCCTAGCACAGATACGCAGTATTTT. This sequence joins TRBV9 and TRBJ2-3; TRBD2 matches 9 bases. The CDR3 spans 19 residues. The germline V gene has CDR1 SGDLS and CDR2 YYNGEE. The J segment lost 0 bases and the V segment lost 0 bases, leaving 11 bases of the junction unmatched.

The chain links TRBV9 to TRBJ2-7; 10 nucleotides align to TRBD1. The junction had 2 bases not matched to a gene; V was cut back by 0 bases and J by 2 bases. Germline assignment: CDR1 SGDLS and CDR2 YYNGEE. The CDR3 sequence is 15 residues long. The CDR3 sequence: CASSVGDRGPYEQYF. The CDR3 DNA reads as TGTGCCAGCAGCGTAGGGGACAGGGGCCCCTACGAGCAGTACTTC.

Here the CDR3 DNA reads TGCGCCAGCAGCTTGGAGGGGCTAGCGGGAGGGCCAGGGGATACGCAGTATTTT. This codes for CASSLEGLAGGPGDTQYF. The V gene is TRBV5-1, the J gene TRBJ2-3, with 12 bases that match TRBD2. CDR3 length: 18 residues. V lost 0 bases, J lost 6 bases, and 11 bases stayed unmatched. Looked up from germline, CDR1 is SGHRS and CDR2 is YFSETQ.

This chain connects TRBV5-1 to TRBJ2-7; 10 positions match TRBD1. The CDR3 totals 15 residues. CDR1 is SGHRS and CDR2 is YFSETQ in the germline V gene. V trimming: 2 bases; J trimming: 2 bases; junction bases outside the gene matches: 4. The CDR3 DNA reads TGCGCCAGCAGCTTACGGACAGGGGGACCCTACGAGCAGTACTTC. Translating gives CASSLRTGGPYEQYF.